The rows below give T cell receptor beta chains drawn from one sample of a study of blood T cell repertoires in COVID-19. Using immunoSEQ multiplex PCR, the repertoire was profiled, and TCRdb retains in-frame clones only, with some absent. This sample yields approximately 94,000 clones, of which roughly nine tenths are seen a single time; approximately 2.2% belongs to the top ten. Sample: peripheral blood. The receptor source for this set is a man aged 45-65 years with active COVID-19. The CDR3 runs from the conserved cysteine through the conserved F or W. D genes are given only for firm matches. Clone size is stated in some rows and not others, as once, few, many or a class when expanded.

>.|TRBD1|TRBV6-6|TRBJ2-1
CASSDRGDNEQFF
TGTGCCAGCAGCGACAGGGGCGACAATGAGCAGTTCTTC
>.|.|TRBV9|TRBJ1-2
CASSVAGNSYGYTF
TGTGCCAGCAGCGTAGCGGGGAACAGCTATGGCTACACCTTC
>.|.|TRBV5-6|TRBJ2-3
CASSGGDTQYF
TGTGCCAGCAGTGGCGGGGATACGCAGTATTTT
>once|.|TRBV5-6|TRBJ1-5
CASSLGQSNQPQHF
TGTGCCAGCAGCTTGGGACAGAGCAATCAGCCCCAGCATTTT
>.|TRBD1|TRBV12-5|TRBJ2-2
CASVNEGTGRTGELFF
TGTGCTAGTGTCAACGAAGGGACAGGGAGGACCGGGGAGCTGTTTTTT
>.|.|TRBV18|TRBJ2-7
CASSRDTLYEQYF
TGTGCCAGCTCCCGAGATACCCTTTACGAGCAGTACTTC
>.|.|TRBV2|TRBJ1-5
CASRENYSNQPQHF
TGTGCCAGCCGGGAGAATTATAGCAATCAGCCCCAGCATTTT
>.|TRBD1|TRBV3-1/TRBV3-2|TRBJ1-1
CASSLGQGNMNTEAFF
TGTGCCAGCAGCTTGGGACAGGGGAACATGAACACTGAAGCTTTCTTT
>.|.|TRBV4-1|TRBJ2-3
CASSQNKGAGMHTDTQYF
TGCGCCAGCAGCCAAAACAAAGGTGCAGGGATGCACACAGATACGCAGTATTTT
>.|TRBD2|TRBV5-4|TRBJ2-5
CASSFPGGRMQETQYF
TGTGCCAGCAGCTTCCCTGGCGGGAGAATGCAAGAGACCCAGTACTTC
>.|TRBD1|TRBV7-9|TRBJ1-5
CASSRGTGDYRGQPQHF
TGTGCCAGCAGCAGGGGTACAGGGGATTATCGAGGTCAGCCCCAGCATTTT
>.|.|TRBV19|TRBJ2-3
CASSVERSGEDTQYF
TGTGCCAGTAGTGTCGAGCGTAGCGGCGAAGATACGCAGTATTTT
>.|.|TRBV7-2|TRBJ1-3
CASSLGRQDTIYF
TGTGCCAGCAGCTTGGGCCGACAAGACACCATATATTTT
>.|.|TRBV10-3|TRBJ1-1
CAISESGGLNTEAFF
TGTGCCATCAGTGAGTCTGGGGGCTTGAACACTGAAGCTTTCTTT
>.|TRBD1|TRBV3-1/TRBV3-2|TRBJ2-7
CASRATDRGHEQYF
TGTGCCAGTAGAGCGACGGACAGGGGGCACGAGCAGTACTTC
>.|TRBD2|TRBV11-2|TRBJ2-2
CASSLVVAGARSATGELFF
TGTGCCAGCAGCTTAGTGGTAGCGGGCGCCCGCTCGGCCACCGGGGAGCTGTTTTTT
>.|.|TRBV5-4|TRBJ2-5
CASSLDQGGETQYF
TGTGCCAGCAGCTTGGATCAGGGGGGAGAGACCCAGTACTTC